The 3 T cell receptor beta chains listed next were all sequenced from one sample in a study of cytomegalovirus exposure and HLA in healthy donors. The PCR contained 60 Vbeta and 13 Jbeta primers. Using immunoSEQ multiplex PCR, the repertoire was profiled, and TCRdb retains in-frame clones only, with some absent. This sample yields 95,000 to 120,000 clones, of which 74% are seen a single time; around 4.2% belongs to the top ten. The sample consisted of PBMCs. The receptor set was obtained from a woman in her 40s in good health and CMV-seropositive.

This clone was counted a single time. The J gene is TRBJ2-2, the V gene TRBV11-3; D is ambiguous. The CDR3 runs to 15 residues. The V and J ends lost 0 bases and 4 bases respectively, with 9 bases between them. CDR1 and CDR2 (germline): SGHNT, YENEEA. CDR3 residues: CASSLEAGSTGELFF. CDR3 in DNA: TGTGCCAGCAGCTTAGAGGCAGGATCCACCGGGGAGCTGTTTTTT.

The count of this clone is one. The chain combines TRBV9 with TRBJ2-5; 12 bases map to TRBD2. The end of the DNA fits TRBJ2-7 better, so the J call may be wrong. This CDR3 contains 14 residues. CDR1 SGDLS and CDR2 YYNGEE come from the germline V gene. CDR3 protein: CASSLAGGPYEQYF. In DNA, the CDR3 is TGTGCCAGCAGCCTAGCGGGAGGGCCCTACGAGCAGTACTTC.

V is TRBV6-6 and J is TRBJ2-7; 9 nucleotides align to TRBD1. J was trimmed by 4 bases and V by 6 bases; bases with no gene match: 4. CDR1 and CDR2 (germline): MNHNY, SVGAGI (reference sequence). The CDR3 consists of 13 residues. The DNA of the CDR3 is TGTGCCAGCAGGAGGGACAGGGCGTACGAGCAGTACTTC. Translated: CASRRDRAYEQYF.